These T cell receptor beta chains were read from a single sample in a study of prognosis after radiotherapy for stage I lung cancer. TCRdb analysed the multiplex PCR reads with MiXCR anew, one entry per CDR3 protein. In the table there are tens of thousands of distinct CDR3 sequences, approximately 26% of which are singletons. Material: PBMCs, obtained before or after stereotactic body radiation therapy (not recorded which). These receptors all come from a donor of 50 years or more with non-small cell lung cancer. Both conserved end residues are part of each CDR3. The order of the fields is clone size, V gene, J gene, D gene, CDR3 DNA, CDR3 protein. A D gene is named only where the DNA matches it firmly. Expanded clones get a size class; other rows say once, few or many, or leave the size out.

>many|TRBV7-2|TRBJ2-5|NA
TGTGCCAGCAGCTTAGCAGGGACTGGGGAGACCCAGTACTTC
CASSLAGTGETQYF
>NA|TRBV29-1|TRBJ2-5|TRBD2
TGCAGCGTCCGAAGGACTAGCGGGTGGGGGGAGACCCAATACTTC
CSVRRTSGWGETQYF
>many|TRBV28|TRBJ1-1|NA
TGTGCCAGCAGTTTAAACGGGGGGACTGAAGCTTTCTTT
CASSLNGGTEAFF
>many|TRBV10-2|TRBJ2-7|NA
TGCGCCAGCAGTGAGTCGAGAGGGGCGAGCTCCTACGAGCAGTACTTC
CASSESRGASSYEQYF
>few|TRBV7-3|TRBJ2-1|NA
TGTGCCAGCAGACCCTCAGGGGGGGGGATCAATGAGCAGTTCTTC
CASRPSGGGINEQFF
>NA|TRBV28|TRBJ1-5|NA
TGTGCCAGCAGTCCCGTGGACATTGCCCAGCCCCAGCATTTT
CASSPVDIAQPQHF
>many|TRBV20-1|TRBJ2-5|NA
TGCAGTGCTAGACCCCAGACCCAGTACTTC
CSARPQTQYF
>many|TRBV5-1|TRBJ2-1|NA
TGCGCCAGCAGCTTCCGGGACTCCAATGAGCAGTTCTTC
CASSFRDSNEQFF
>many|TRBV28|TRBJ2-7|TRBD2
TGTGCCAGCAGTGACCCGATACTAGCGGGGCATAACTTC
CASSDPILAGHNF
>many|TRBV20-1|TRBJ2-4|NA
TGCAGTGCCCTAACCGGGACCTCCGAAATTCAGTACTTC
CSALTGTSEIQYF
>many|TRBV19|TRBJ2-1|NA
TGTGCCAGTAGTATTCGATTACAGAGCTCCTACAATGAGCAGTTCTTC
CASSIRLQSSYNEQFF
>many|TRBV6-2/TRBV6-3|TRBJ1-6|NA
TGTGCCAGCAGTCCAGGGGTTAATTCACCCCTCCACTTT
CASSPGVNSPLHF
>NA|TRBV5-1|TRBJ2-7|TRBD1
TGCGCCAGCAGCCCGAACTACGGGACAGGGGACAAGCAGTACTTC
CASSPNYGTGDKQYF
>many|TRBV3-1|TRBJ2-7|NA
TGTGCCAGCAGCCAACGAGACTCCGAGCAGTACTTC
CASSQRDSEQYF
>many|TRBV5-8|TRBJ2-5|NA
TGTGCCAGCAGCTTAACAGGGCCGGAGACCCAGTACTTC
CASSLTGPETQYF
>many|TRBV5-1|TRBJ2-5|TRBD1
TGCGCCAGCGCAACCGGGACAGCCCAAGAGACCCAGTACTTC
CASATGTAQETQYF
>many|TRBV11-1|TRBJ2-2|NA
TGTGCCAGCAGCTTAGGGGGCTTCAACAGGGGAGGTACGGACACCGGGGAGCTGTTTTTT
CASSLGGFNRGGTDTGELFF
>many|TRBV6-1|TRBJ1-2|NA
TGTGCCAGCGGTGAGGGGACTAGCGTGTATGGCTACACCTTC
CASGEGTSVYGYTF
>NA|TRBV6-2/TRBV6-3|TRBJ1-1|TRBD1
TGTGCCAGCATCGACAGGGCGAACACTGAAGCTTTCTTT
CASIDRANTEAFF
>many|TRBV7-2|TRBJ1-1|TRBD1
TGTGCCAGCAGCGCACAGGGGACGTATAGGGGCACTGAAGCTTTCTTT
CASSAQGTYRGTEAFF
>many|TRBV7-9|TRBJ2-3|TRBD2
TGTGCCAGCAGCTTTGCGGGGGGTGATACGCAGTATTTT
CASSFAGGDTQYF
>many|TRBV28|TRBJ2-2|NA
TGTGCCAGCAGCGTCGCGGACACCGGGGAGCTGTTTTTT
CASSVADTGELFF
>many|TRBV6-9|TRBJ1-1|NA
TGTGCCAGCAGTTCATGGGGCACTGAAGCTTTCTTT
CASSSWGTEAFF
>many|TRBV9|TRBJ1-6|NA
TGTGCCAGCAGCGTGTCCGGGCGAGCCTTTCCGAATTCACCCCTCCACTTT
CASSVSGRAFPNSPLHF
>many|TRBV3-1|TRBJ2-6|NA
TGTGCCAGCAGCTTGCAAGGGGCTGGGGCCAACGTCCTGACTTTC
CASSLQGAGANVLTF
>many|TRBV10-3|TRBJ1-1|NA
TGTGCCATCAGTGCGGCCCAGGGGCTGAACACTGAAGCTTTCTTT
CAISAAQGLNTEAFF
>many|TRBV3-1|TRBJ1-2|NA
TGTGCCAGCAGCCAAGGGAGGAGCCCTATCTATGGCTACACCTTC
CASSQGRSPIYGYTF
>NA|TRBV4-2|TRBJ2-3|NA
TGTGCCAGCAGCCAAGGGATACTATCGGGGTGGAGCACAGATACGCAGTATTTT
CASSQGILSGWSTDTQYF
>many|TRBV28|TRBJ1-6|NA
TGTGCCAGCAGGGAACATGTTGATTCACCCCTCCACTTT
CASREHVDSPLHF
>many|TRBV6-1|TRBJ1-3|NA
TGTGCCAGCAGTGAAAGAGAGTTTAGGAACACCATATATTTT
CASSEREFRNTIYF
>many|TRBV19|TRBJ1-4|NA
TGTGCCAGTAGTATCGACAGAAATGAAAAACTGTTTTTT
CASSIDRNEKLFF
>many|TRBV2|TRBJ2-7|TRBD1
TGTGCCAGCTCACCGGGACAGGGCTTATACGAGCAGTACTTC
CASSPGQGLYEQYF
>NA|TRBV6-9|TRBJ1-1|NA
TGTGCCAGCAGTTACTCAGGAGCCGACGCTGAAGATTTCTTT
CASSYSGADAEDFF
>NA|TRBV18|TRBJ2-1|NA
TGTGCCAGCTCACCCCCAGACTCCTACAATGAGCAGTTCTTC
CASSPPDSYNEQFF
>NA|TRBV20-1|TRBJ1-2|NA
TGCAGTGCTAGGGTGGGGTCCCGGGGCTACACCTTC
CSARVGSRGYTF
>many|TRBV6-1|TRBJ2-3|TRBD2
TGTGCCAGCAGTGTCGGGACTAGCGATGTAGATACGCAGTATTTT
CASSVGTSDVDTQYF
>many|TRBV29-1|TRBJ2-5|NA
TGCAGCGTGGCGAAAGAGACCCAGTACTTC
CSVAKETQYF
>medium-sized|TRBV6-4|TRBJ2-2|NA
TGTGCCAGCAGCCGGGGCAGTGGTACCGGGGAGCTGTTTTTT
CASSRGSGTGELFF
>NA|TRBV12-3/TRBV12-4|TRBJ1-6|NA
TGTGCCAGCAGCAGAGGAAAGCTTAATTCACCACTCCACTTT
CASSRGKLNSPLHF
>NA|TRBV20-1|TRBJ2-3|TRBD1
TGCAGTGCTGGAACAGGGGACGAGGCGCCATATACGCAGTATTTT
CSAGTGDEAPYTQYF
>many|TRBV28|TRBJ2-7|NA
TGTGCCAGCAGGGATCTCTACGAGCAGTACTTC
CASRDLYEQYF
>many|TRBV7-2|TRBJ1-3|NA
TGTGCCAGCAGCTTAGTGGTACTCTCAAACTCTGGAAACACCATATATTTT
CASSLVVLSNSGNTIYF
>NA|TRBV7-2|TRBJ1-1|NA
TGTGCCAGCAGCTCTATGGCCCTAGGGACAACTGAAGCTTTCTTT
CASSSMALGTTEAFF
>many|TRBV20-1|TRBJ2-1|TRBD1
TGCAGTGCTAGCAAAGACAGGGGGTCCTACAATGAGCAGTTCTTC
CSASKDRGSYNEQFF
>many|TRBV30|TRBJ2-3|TRBD2
TGTGCCTGGAGTACTAGCGGCACAGATACGCAGTATTTT
CAWSTSGTDTQYF